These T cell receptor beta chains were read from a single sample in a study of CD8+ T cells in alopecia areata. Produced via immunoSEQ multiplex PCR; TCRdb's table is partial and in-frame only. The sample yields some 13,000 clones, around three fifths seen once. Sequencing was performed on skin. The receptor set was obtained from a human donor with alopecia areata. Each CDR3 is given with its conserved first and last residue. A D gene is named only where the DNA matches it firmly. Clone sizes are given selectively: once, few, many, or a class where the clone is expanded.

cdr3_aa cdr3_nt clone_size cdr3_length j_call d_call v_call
CASSPPGGRDYNEQFF TGTGCCAGCTCACCACCAGGCGGGAGAGACTACAATGAGCAGTTCTTC - 16 TRBJ2-1 TRBD2 TRBV18
CASGPRRTRYF TGTGCTAGTGGTCCCCGACGGACTAGGTACTTC - 11 TRBJ2-7 TRBD2 TRBV12-5
CAIRHTSGMNTGELFF TGTGCCATCAGGCATACTAGCGGAATGAACACCGGGGAGCTGTTTTTT few 16 TRBJ2-2 TRBD2 TRBV10-3
CASSLEIRGSPLMNTEAFF TGTGCCAGCAGCTTAGAGATTAGGGGCAGCCCGCTAATGAACACTGAAGCTTTCTTT - 19 TRBJ1-1 - TRBV7-9
CASSLVGTGGSYNEQFF TGTGCCAGCAGCTTAGTAGGGACAGGGGGGTCCTACAATGAGCAGTTCTTC - 17 TRBJ2-1 TRBD1 TRBV7-2
CASSLQGANQPQHF TGTGCCAGCAGTCTTCAGGGGGCTAATCAGCCCCAGCATTTT - 14 TRBJ1-5 TRBD1 TRBV6-1
CASSEVPAGEQFF TGTGCCAGCAGTGAAGTCCCAGCGGGAGAACAGTTCTTC - 13 TRBJ2-1 TRBD2 TRBV6-5
CASSLLSGSGHEQFF TGCGCCAGCAGCTTGCTGAGCGGGAGTGGACATGAGCAGTTCTTC once 15 TRBJ2-1 TRBD2 TRBV5-1
CASRLGTGANTEAFF TGTGCCAGCAGACTCGGAACAGGGGCGAACACTGAAGCTTTCTTT - 15 TRBJ1-1 TRBD1 TRBV28
CASSWLQGTNYGYTF TGCGCCAGCAGCTGGTTACAGGGGACTAACTATGGCTACACCTTC - 15 TRBJ1-2 TRBD1 TRBV5-1
CASSSEGNTQYF TGTGCCAGCAGTTCTGAGGGGAATACGCAGTATTTT - 12 TRBJ2-3 - TRBV6-5
CASSPIEVAGVRSSVF TGTGCCAGCAGCCCAATCGAAGTAGCGGGAGTTCGGTCGTCGGTCTTC - 16 TRBJ2-1 TRBD2 TRBV11-1
CASSFWEGSSYNEQFF TGTGCCAGCAGTTTCTGGGAGGGCAGTTCCTACAATGAGCAGTTCTTC - 16 TRBJ2-1 TRBD2 TRBV28
CASSYTKETQYF TGTGCCAGCAGTTATACAAAAGAGACCCAGTACTTC - 12 TRBJ2-5 - TRBV6-6